This T cell receptor (beta chain) was profiled in a study of T cell responses to AZD1222 COVID-19 vaccine. Study observations and caveats: Two AZD1222 doses significantly raised spike-specific TCR breadth and depth over controls. Females made up more of the donors, who were largely white British, and clonal diversity may have come out too low.

Libraries were prepared by immunoSEQ multiplex PCR; TCRdb keeps only in-frame clonotypes and omits some of them. The sample has around 160,000 clones, around 88% seen once. Details on this clone: As yet, its antigen is unknown.

The length of the CDR3 is 16 residues. The trim removed 1 base at V and 5 bases at J, leaving 5 bases unmatched. CDR1 is SGHNT and CDR2 is YENEEA in the germline V gene. The chain combines TRBV11-3 with TRBJ2-5; 12 nucleotides agree with TRBD1. The receptor's source is an adult in good health. The sample here was peripheral blood, taken on day 0 of AZD1222 vaccination. CDR3 sequence (DNA): TGTGCCAGCAGCTTAGTTGGGACAGGGGGCACGGAGACCCAGTACTTC. Its protein product is CASSLVGTGGTETQYF.